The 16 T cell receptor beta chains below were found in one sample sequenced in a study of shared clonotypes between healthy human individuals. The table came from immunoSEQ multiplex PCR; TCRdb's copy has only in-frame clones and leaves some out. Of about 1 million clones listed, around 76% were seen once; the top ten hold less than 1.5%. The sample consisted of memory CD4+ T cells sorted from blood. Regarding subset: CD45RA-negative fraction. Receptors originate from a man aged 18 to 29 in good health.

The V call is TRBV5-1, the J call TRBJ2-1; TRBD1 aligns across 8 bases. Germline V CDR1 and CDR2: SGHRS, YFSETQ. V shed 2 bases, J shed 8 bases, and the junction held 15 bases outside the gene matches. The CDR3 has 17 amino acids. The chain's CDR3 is CASSLSPGQGWGHEQFF. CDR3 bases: TGCGCCAGCAGCTTATCCCCCGGACAGGGTTGGGGGCATGAGCAGTTCTTC.

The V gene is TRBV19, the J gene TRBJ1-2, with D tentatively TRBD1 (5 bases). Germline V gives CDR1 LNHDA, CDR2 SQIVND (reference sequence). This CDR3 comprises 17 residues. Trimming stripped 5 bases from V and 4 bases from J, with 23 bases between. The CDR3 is CASSLGEGTKVRYGYTF. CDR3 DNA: TGTGCCAGTAGTCTCGGGGAAGGGACTAAGGTTCGCTATGGCTACACCTTC.

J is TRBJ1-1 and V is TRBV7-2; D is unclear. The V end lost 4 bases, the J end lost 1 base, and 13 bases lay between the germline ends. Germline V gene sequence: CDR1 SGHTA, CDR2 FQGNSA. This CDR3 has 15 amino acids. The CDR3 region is CASSWVVNANTEAFF. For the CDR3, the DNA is TGTGCCAGCAGCTGGGTTGTGAACGCGAACACTGAAGCTTTCTTT.

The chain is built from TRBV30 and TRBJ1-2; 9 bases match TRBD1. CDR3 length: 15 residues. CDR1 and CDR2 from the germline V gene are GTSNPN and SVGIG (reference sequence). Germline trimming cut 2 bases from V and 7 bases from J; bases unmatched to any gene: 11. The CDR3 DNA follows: TGTGCCTGGAGTCCGGGACAGGGAAGAGGTATTGGCTACACCTTC. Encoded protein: CAWSPGQGRGIGYTF.

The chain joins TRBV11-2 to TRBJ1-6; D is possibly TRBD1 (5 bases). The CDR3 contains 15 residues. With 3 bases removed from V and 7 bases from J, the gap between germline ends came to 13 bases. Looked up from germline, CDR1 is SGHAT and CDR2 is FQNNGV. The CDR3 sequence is CASSFSGAINSPLHF. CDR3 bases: TGTGCCAGCAGCTTTTCCGGGGCAATCAATTCACCCCTCCACTTT.

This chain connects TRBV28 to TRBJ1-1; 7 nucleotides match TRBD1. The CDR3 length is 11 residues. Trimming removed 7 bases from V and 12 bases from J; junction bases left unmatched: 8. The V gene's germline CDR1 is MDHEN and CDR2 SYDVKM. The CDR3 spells CASIQGGDTFF. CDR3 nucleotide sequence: TGTGCCAGCATCCAGGGGGGGGACACTTTCTTT.

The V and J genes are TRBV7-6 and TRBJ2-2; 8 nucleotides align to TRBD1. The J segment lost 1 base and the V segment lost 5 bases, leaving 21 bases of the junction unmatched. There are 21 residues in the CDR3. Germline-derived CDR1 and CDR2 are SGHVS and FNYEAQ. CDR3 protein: CASSHLGFMTIGQGNTGELFF. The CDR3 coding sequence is TGTGCCAGCAGCCACCTCGGTTTTATGACGATCGGACAGGGGAACACCGGGGAGCTGTTTTTT.

The CDR3 DNA reads TGTGCCAGCAGTTCGGACCGGGGGGGGAACACTGAAGCTTTCTTT. It translates to CASSSDRGGNTEAFF. The chain links TRBV2 to TRBJ1-1; weak D call: TRBD1 (5 bases). This CDR3 is built from 15 residues. The germline V gene encodes CDR1 SNHLY and CDR2 FYNNEI. The V end lost 5 bases, the J end lost 1 base, and 14 bases lay between the germline ends.

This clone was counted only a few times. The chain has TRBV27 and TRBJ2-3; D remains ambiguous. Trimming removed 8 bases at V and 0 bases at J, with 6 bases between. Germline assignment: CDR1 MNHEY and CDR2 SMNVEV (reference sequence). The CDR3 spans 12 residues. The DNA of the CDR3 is TGTGCCAGCTGGCGGAGCACAGATACGCAGTATTTT. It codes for CASWRSTDTQYF.

This CDR3 is CASSVSSGTGSGELFF. CDR3 DNA sequence: TGCGCCAGCAGCGTCTCTAGCGGGACTGGGTCCGGGGAGCTGTTTTTT. The chain employs TRBV5-1 and TRBJ2-2; TRBD2 agrees at 9 bases. V lost 4 bases to trimming and J lost 6 bases; unmatched junction nucleotides: 10. This CDR3 is built from 16 residues. Germline V gene data show CDR1 as SGHRS and CDR2 as YFSETQ.

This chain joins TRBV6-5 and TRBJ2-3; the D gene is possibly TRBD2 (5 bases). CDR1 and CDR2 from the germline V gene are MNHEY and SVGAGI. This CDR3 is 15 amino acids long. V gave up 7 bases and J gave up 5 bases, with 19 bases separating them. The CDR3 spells CASNALGLRGDTQYF. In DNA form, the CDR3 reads TGTGCCAGCAACGCCCTGGGCCTCCGGGGAGATACGCAGTATTTT.

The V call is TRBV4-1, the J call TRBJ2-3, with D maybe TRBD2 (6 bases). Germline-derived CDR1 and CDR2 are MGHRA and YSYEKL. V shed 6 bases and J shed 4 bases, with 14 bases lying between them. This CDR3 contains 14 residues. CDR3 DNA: TGCGCCAGCAGAGCCGGGAGTGTCGCAGATACGCAGTATTTT. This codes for CASRAGSVADTQYF.

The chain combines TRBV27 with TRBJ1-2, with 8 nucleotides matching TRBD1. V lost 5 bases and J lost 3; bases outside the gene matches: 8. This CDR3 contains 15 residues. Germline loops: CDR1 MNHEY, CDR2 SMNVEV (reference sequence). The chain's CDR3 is CASSTSTGADYGYTF. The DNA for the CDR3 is TGTGCCAGCAGTACATCGACAGGGGCCGACTATGGCTACACCTTC.

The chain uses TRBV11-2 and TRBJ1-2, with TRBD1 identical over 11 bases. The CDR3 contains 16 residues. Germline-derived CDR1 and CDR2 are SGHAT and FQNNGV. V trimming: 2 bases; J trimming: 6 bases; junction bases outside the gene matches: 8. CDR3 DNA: TGTGCCAGCAGCTTAAAAACTGGACAGGGGGCGAATGGCTACACCTTC. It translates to CASSLKTGQGANGYTF.

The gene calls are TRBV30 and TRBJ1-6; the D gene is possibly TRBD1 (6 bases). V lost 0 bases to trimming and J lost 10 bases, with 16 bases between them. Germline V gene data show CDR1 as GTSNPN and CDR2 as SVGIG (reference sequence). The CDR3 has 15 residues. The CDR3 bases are TGTGCCTGGAGTGTACTGGGGGCTCGGGGCTCACCCCTCCACTTT. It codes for CAWSVLGARGSPLHF.

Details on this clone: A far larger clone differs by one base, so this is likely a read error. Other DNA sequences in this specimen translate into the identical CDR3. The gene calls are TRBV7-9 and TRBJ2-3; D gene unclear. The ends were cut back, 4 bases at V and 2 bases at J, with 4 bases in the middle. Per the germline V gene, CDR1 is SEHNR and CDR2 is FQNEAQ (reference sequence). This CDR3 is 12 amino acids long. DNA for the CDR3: TGTGCCAGCAGCTCAACCACAGATACGCAGTATTTT. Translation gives CASSSTTDTQYF.